These 5 T cell receptor beta chains were sequenced from one sample in a study of cytomegalovirus exposure and HLA in healthy donors. The primer mix had 60 Vbeta and 13 Jbeta primers. Measured with immunoSEQ multiplex PCR; TCRdb has only the in-frame clones, and not every one. Here the sample spans 150,000 to 200,000 clones, under 80% being singletons. Sequencing used PBMCs. Receptor source: a woman aged 30 to 39 in good health and CMV-seronegative.

With regard to this clone: This likely came from a read error, as a far larger clone is one base away. The chain couples TRBV5-6 to TRBJ1-1; a possible D gene is TRBD1 (6 bases). The CDR3 totals 13 residues. V lost 5 bases, J lost 1 base, and 9 bases lay in between. Germline CDR1 SGHDT, CDR2 YYEEEE. CDR3 bases: TGTGCCAGCAGGTCGGGACAGAACACTGAAGCTTTCTTT. Amino acid sequence: CASRSGQNTEAFF.

The rearrangement joins TRBV19 to TRBJ1-1; 8 bases align to TRBD1. Looked up from germline, CDR1 is LNHDA and CDR2 is SQIVND (reference sequence). V was clipped by 5 bases and J by 6 bases; unmatched bases: 11. The CDR3 is 15 amino acids. The CDR3 DNA sequence: TGTGCCAGTAGTGTCCCGGACAGGGAAATCGCTGAAGCTTTCTTT. As protein: CASSVPDREIAEAFF. The complete variable domain, with remaining parts taken from reference TRBV19 and TRBJ1-1, reads DGGITQSPKYLFRKEGQNVTLSCEQNLNHDAMYWYRQDPGQGLRLIYYSQIVNDFQKGDIAEGYSVSREKKESFPLTVTSAQKNPTAFYLCASSVPDREIAEAFFGQGTRLTVV.

The V call is TRBV7-3, the J call TRBJ2-2, with 8 positions matching TRBD1. The germline gives CDR1 SGHTA, CDR2 FQGTGA. The CDR3 sequence is 16 residues long. V lost 4 bases, J lost 7 bases, and 11 bases stayed unmatched. CDR3 sequence reads: CASSSRAGGVGGELFF. The CDR3 DNA reads TGTGCCAGCAGCTCGCGGGCAGGGGGCGTTGGCGGGGAGCTGTTTTTT.

The genes are TRBV19 and TRBJ2-3, with 10 positions matching TRBD1. Germline V gene data show CDR1 as LNHDA and CDR2 as SQIVND (reference sequence). V gave up 4 bases and J gave up 7 bases; unmatched junction bases: 5. The CDR3 is made up of 14 amino acids. CDR3 sequence: CASSTGQGVNTQYF. The CDR3 DNA follows: TGTGCCAGTAGTACCGGACAGGGGGTAAATACGCAGTATTTT. The full variable domain, completed using reference TRBV19 and TRBJ2-3, is DGGITQSPKYLFRKEGQNVTLSCEQNLNHDAMYWYRQDPGQGLRLIYYSQIVNDFQKGDIAEGYSVSREKKESFPLTVTSAQKNPTAFYLCASSTGQGVNTQYFGPGTRLTVL.

J is TRBJ1-1 and V is TRBV9, with TRBD1 identical over 7 bases. Germline values: CDR1 SGDLS, CDR2 YYNGEE. This CDR3 is built from 14 residues. J gave up 4 bases and V 4 bases, and 7 bases lay outside the gene matches. CDR3 amino acids: CASSFSGGGTEAFF. CDR3 in DNA: TGTGCCAGCAGCTTCTCAGGGGGAGGCACTGAAGCTTTCTTT.